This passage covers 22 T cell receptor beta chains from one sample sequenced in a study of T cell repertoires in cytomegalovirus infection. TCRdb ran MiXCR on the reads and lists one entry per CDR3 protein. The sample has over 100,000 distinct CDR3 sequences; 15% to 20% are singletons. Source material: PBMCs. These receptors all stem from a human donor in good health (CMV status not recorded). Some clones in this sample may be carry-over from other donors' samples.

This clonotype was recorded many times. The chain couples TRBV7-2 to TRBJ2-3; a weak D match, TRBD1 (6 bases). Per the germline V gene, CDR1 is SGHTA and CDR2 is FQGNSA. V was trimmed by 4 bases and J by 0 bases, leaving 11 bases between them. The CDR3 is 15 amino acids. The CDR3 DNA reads TGTGCCAGCAGCTCCCGGACAGAAAGCACAGATACGCAGTATTTT. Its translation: CASSSRTESTDTQYF.

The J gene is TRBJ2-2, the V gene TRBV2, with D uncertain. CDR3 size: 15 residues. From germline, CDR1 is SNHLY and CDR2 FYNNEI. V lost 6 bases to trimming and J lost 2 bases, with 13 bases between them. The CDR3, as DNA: TGTGCCAGCAGAGCAAAGTCGGGCAACACCGGGGAGCTGTTTTTT. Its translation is CASRAKSGNTGELFF.

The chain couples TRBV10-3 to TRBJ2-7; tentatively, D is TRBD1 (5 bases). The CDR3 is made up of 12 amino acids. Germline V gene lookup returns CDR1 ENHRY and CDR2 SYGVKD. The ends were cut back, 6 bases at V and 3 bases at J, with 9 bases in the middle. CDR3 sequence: CAIRTDSYEQYF. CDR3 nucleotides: TGTGCCATCAGGACCGACAGCTACGAGCAGTACTTC.

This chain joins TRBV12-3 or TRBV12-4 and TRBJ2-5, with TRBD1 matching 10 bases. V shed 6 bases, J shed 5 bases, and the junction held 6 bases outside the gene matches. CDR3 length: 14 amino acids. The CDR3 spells CASSRDRGWETQYF. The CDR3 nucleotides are TGTGCCAGCAGCAGGGACAGGGGATGGGAGACCCAGTACTTC.

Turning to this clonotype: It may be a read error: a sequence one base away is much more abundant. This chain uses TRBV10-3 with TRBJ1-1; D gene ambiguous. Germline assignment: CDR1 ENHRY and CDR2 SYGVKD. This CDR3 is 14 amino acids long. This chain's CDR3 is CTISDNGMNTEAFF. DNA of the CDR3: TGTACCATCAGTGATAACGGCATGAACACTGAAGCTTTCTTT.

CDR3 region: CASSQNRGGETQYF. The CDR3 bases are TGCGCCAGCAGCCAAAACAGGGGCGGGGAGACCCAGTACTTC. The J gene is TRBJ2-5, the V gene TRBV4-3; 7 bases match TRBD1. Germline V gives CDR1 LGHNA, CDR2 YSLEER. The CDR3 runs 14 residues. The trim removed 2 bases at V and 5 bases at J, leaving 5 bases unmatched.

The DNA for the CDR3 is TGTGCCAGCAGTGAAGTGGAAGGGTTCACTGAAGCTTTCTTT. It encodes CASSEVEGFTEAFF. The genes are TRBV6-1 and TRBJ1-1; D gene unclear. The CDR3 spans 14 residues. V was clipped by 1 base and J by 4 bases, with 10 bases between them. Germline V CDR1 and CDR2: MNHNS, SASEGT.

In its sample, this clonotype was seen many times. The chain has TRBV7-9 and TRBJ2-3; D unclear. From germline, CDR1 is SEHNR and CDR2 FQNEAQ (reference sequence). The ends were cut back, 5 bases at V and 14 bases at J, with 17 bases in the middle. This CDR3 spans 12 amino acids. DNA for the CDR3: TGTGCCAGCAGCCCGGAGAGCCTACGACCGTATTTT. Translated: CASSPESLRPYF.

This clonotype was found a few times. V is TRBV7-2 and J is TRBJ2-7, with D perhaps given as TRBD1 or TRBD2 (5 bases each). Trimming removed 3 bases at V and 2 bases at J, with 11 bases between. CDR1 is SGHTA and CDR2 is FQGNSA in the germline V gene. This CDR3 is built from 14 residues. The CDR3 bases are TGTGCCAGCAGCTTGAGCGGCAGGGCCTACGAGCAGTACTTC. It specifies CASSLSGRAYEQYF.

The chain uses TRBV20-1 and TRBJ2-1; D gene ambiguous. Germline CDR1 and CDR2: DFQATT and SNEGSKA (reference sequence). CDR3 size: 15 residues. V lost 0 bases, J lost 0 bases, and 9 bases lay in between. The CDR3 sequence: CSAREGSGSYNEQFF. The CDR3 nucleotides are TGCAGTGCTAGAGAAGGGTCGGGCTCCTACAATGAGCAGTTCTTC.

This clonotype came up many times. CDR3 nucleotides: TGCAGTGCGCCGCCGCTGGCCAAAAACATTCAGTACTTC. This sequence encodes CSAPPLAKNIQYF. This sequence joins TRBV20-1 and TRBJ2-4; D gene unclear. The V and J ends lost 6 bases and 1 base respectively, with 10 bases between them. CDR1 is DFQATT and CDR2 is SNEGSKA in the germline V gene (reference sequence). The CDR3 runs 13 residues.

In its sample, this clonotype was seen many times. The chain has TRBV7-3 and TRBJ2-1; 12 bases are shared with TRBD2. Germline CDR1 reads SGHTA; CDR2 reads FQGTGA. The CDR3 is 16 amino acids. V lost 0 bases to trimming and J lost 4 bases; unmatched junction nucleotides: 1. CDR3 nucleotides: TGTGCCAGCAGCTTAACGCTAGCGGGGGGGTACAATGAGCAGTTCTTC. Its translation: CASSLTLAGGYNEQFF.

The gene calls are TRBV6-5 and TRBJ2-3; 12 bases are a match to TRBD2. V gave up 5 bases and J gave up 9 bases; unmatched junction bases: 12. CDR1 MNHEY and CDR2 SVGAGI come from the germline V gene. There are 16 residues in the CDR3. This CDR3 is CASSLPGLAGSRTQYF. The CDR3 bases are TGTGCCAGCAGTCTCCCTGGACTAGCGGGGTCTCGCACGCAGTATTTT.

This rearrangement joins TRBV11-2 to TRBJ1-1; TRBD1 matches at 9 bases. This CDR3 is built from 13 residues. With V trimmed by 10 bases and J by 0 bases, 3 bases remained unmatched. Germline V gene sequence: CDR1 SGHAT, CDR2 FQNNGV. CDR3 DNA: TGTGCCAACGGACAGGGGTTGAACACTGAAGCTTTCTTT. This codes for CANGQGLNTEAFF.

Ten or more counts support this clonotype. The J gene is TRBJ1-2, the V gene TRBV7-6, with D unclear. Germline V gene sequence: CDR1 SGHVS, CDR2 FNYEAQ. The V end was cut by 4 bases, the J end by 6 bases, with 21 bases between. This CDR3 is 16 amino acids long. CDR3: CASSSVVGRLEDGYTF. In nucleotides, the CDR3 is TGTGCCAGCAGCTCGGTAGTCGGGAGATTAGAGGATGGCTACACCTTC. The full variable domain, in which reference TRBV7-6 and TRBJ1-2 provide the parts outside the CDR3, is GAGVSQSPRYKVTKRGQDVALRCDPISGHVSLYWYRQALGQGPEFLTYFNYEAQQDKSGLPNDRFSAERPEGSISTLTIQRTEQRDSAMYRCASSSVVGRLEDGYTFGSGTRLTVV.

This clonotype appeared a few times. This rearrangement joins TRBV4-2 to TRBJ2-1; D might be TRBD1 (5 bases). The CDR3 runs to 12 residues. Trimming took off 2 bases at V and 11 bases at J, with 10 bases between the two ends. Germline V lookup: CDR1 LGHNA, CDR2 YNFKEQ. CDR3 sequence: CASSQLTGQQFF. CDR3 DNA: TGTGCCAGCAGCCAACTAACAGGACAGCAGTTCTTC.

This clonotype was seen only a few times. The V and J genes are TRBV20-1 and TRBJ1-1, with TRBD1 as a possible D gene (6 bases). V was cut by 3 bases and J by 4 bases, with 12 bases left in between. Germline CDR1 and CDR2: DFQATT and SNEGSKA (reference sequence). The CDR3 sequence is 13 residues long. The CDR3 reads CSASGGGVTEAFF. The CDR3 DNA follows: TGCAGTGCTAGTGGAGGGGGGGTCACTGAAGCTTTCTTT.

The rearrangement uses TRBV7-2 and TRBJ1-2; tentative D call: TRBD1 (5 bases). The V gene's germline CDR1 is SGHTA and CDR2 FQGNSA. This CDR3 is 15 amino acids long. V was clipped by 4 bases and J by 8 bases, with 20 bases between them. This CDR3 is CASSSRDGAIRGYTF. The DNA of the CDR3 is TGTGCCAGCAGCTCCCGGGACGGTGCTATACGCGGCTACACCTTC. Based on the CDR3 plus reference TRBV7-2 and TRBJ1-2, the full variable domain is GAGVSQSPSNKVTEKGKDVELRCDPISGHTALYWYRQSLGQGLEFLIYFQGNSAPDKSGLPSDRFSAERTGGSVSTLTIQRTQQEDSAVYLCASSSRDGAIRGYTFGSGTRLTVV.

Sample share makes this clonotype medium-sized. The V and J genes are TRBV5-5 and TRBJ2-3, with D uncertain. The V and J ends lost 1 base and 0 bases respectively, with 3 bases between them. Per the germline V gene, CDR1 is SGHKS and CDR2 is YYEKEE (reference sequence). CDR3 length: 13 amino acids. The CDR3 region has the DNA TGTGCCAGCAGCTTGCGGAGCACAGATACGCAGTATTTT. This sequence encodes CASSLRSTDTQYF.

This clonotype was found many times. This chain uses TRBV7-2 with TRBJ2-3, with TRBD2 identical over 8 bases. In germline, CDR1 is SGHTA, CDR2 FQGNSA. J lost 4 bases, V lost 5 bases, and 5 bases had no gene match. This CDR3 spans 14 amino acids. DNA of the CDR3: TGTGCCAGCAGCCTTCAAGCGGGGGCAGATACGCAGTATTTT. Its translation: CASSLQAGADTQYF.

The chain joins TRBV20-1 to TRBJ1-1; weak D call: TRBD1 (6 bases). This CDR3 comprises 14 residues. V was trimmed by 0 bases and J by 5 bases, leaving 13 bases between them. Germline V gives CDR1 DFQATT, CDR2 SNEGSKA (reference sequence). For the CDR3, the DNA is TGCAGTGCTAGAGATCTCAAAGGGACAACTGAAGCTTTCTTT. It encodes CSARDLKGTTEAFF.

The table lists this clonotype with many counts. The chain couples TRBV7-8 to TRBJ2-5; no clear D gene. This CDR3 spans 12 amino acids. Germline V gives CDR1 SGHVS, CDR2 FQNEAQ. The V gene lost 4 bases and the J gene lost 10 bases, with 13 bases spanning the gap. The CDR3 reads CASSYARAYQYF. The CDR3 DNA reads TGTGCCAGCAGCTACGCCCGGGCCTACCAGTACTTC.